Below are 22 T cell receptor beta chains sequenced from a single sample in a study of blood T cells in healthy people across ages. A second PCR, run for about 6 to 11 cycles, used a sample-barcoded 5' primer plus a J-beta primer mix. TCRdb reprocessed the 5' RACE reads with MiXCR, giving one entry per CDR3 protein. The sample has 1 million or so distinct CDR3 sequences, less than 50% seen once. Sequences were obtained from blood. The source is a woman aged 60 to 75 in good health.

J is TRBJ1-2 and V is TRBV6-6, with D unresolved. Germline-derived CDR1 and CDR2 are MNHNY and SVGAGI (reference sequence). CDR3 length equals 13 residues. V lost 2 bases, J lost 2 bases, and 6 bases lay in between. The CDR3 region has the DNA TGTGCCAGCAGTTACGGGGAGAACTATGGCTACACCTTC. This translates into CASSYGENYGYTF.

The chain has TRBV7-9 and TRBJ2-1; 8 nucleotides agree with TRBD2. This CDR3 spans 15 amino acids. V was pared by 5 bases and J by 6 bases, with 9 bases of the junction left unmatched. The V gene's germline CDR1 is SEHNR and CDR2 FQNEAQ (reference sequence). The CDR3 region has the DNA TGTGCCAGCAGCCCCCCGGGGGGGCAGAGCAATGAGCAGTTCTTC. Its translation is CASSPPGGQSNEQFF.

This clonotype has just a few counts. V usage is TRBV27 and J usage is TRBJ2-3, with TRBD2 matching over 8 bases. From germline, CDR1 is MNHEY and CDR2 SMNVEV (reference sequence). Trimming at V came to 7 bases and at J to 1 base, leaving 1 base not matched to a gene. The CDR3 has 13 amino acids. The CDR3 loop is CASMGLGTDTQYF. CDR3 in DNA: TGTGCCAGCATGGGACTAGGCACAGATACGCAGTATTTT.

A few counts support this clonotype. The gene calls are TRBV27 and TRBJ2-7, with 8 bases fitting TRBD1. This CDR3 has 17 amino acids. Trimming at V came to 0 bases and at J to 2 bases, leaving 9 bases not matched to a gene. From germline, CDR1 is MNHEY and CDR2 SMNVEV (reference sequence). Here the CDR3 DNA reads TGTGCCAGCAGTTTATCCCCCCGGACAGGGAGTACCTACGAGCAGTACTTC. Translated, it gives CASSLSPRTGSTYEQYF.

J is TRBJ2-5 and V is TRBV2; D unclear. The V end lost 11 bases, the J end lost 4 bases, and 17 bases lay between the germline ends. There are 13 residues in the CDR3. Germline loops: CDR1 SNHLY, CDR2 FYNNEI. The CDR3 region has the DNA TGTGCCTGCGACCAGGTCTCAGGAGAGACCCAGTACTTC. Translating it yields CACDQVSGETQYF.

J is TRBJ2-3 and V is TRBV28; 8 bases line up with TRBD2. The ends lost 5 bases at V and 2 bases at J; junction bases unmatched: 9. Germline CDR1 MDHEN, CDR2 SYDVKM. This CDR3 is built from 16 residues. The CDR3 sequence: CASSPGLDFATDTQYF. CDR3 DNA: TGTGCCAGCAGTCCGGGACTAGATTTTGCCACAGATACGCAGTATTTT. The full variable domain, completed using reference TRBV28 and TRBJ2-3, is DVKVTQSSRYLVKRTGEKVFLECVQDMDHENMFWYRQDPGLGLRLIYFSYDVKMKEKGDIPEGYSVSREKKERFSLILESASTNQTSMYLCASSPGLDFATDTQYFGPGTRLTVL.

The chain employs TRBV5-6 and TRBJ2-3, with 11 bases lining up with TRBD2. Germline V gene data show CDR1 as SGHDT and CDR2 as YYEEEE. This CDR3 region has 20 residues. The V segment lost 3 bases and the J segment 1 base; nucleotides outside the gene matches: 16. In nucleotides, the CDR3 is TGTGCCAGCAGCTCACACCCGAAACGACTAGCGGGACACGGCACAGATACGCAGTATTTT. This sequence encodes CASSSHPKRLAGHGTDTQYF.

The gene calls are TRBV20-1 and TRBJ2-1; 9 nucleotides match TRBD2. This CDR3 is built from 16 residues. Germline-derived CDR1 and CDR2 are DFQATT and SNEGSKA (reference sequence). Trimming at V came to 6 bases and at J to 10 bases, leaving 19 bases not matched to a gene. CDR3 in amino acids: CSASSLAGAGVGEQFF. Here the CDR3 DNA reads TGCAGTGCCAGTAGCTTAGCGGGAGCTGGGGTGGGGGAGCAGTTCTTC.

This chain joins TRBV29-1 and TRBJ2-1; no definite D call. V gave up 7 bases and J gave up 4 bases, with 8 bases separating them. The CDR3 runs 11 residues. Looked up from germline, CDR1 is SQVTM and CDR2 is ANQGSEA. Here the CDR3 reads CSAQVYNEQFF. The CDR3 DNA is TGCAGCGCGCAGGTGTACAATGAGCAGTTCTTC.

This clonotype was counted between two and nine times. This sequence may be a read error, since a much larger clone differs from it by one base. The J gene is TRBJ2-7, the V gene TRBV6-9; D gene uncertain. V lost 5 bases, J lost 0 bases, and 11 bases lay in between. The CDR3 spans 14 residues. Germline loops: CDR1 MNHGY, CDR2 SVAAGI. The CDR3 is CASSDGVGSYEQYF. CDR3 DNA: TGTGCCAGCAGTGATGGGGTGGGCTCCTACGAGCAGTACTTC.

The chain couples TRBV5-4 to TRBJ2-7, with D tentatively TRBD2 (6 bases). Germline V CDR1 and CDR2: SGHNT, YYREEE (reference sequence). V was trimmed by 0 bases and J by 6 bases, leaving 7 bases between them. This CDR3 spans 12 amino acids. The chain's CDR3 is CASSLGEVEQYF. The CDR3 DNA follows: TGTGCCAGCAGCTTGGGGGAGGTCGAGCAGTACTTC.

This clonotype was recorded at least ten times. The chain carries TRBV20-1 and TRBJ2-1, with TRBD1 matching over 7 bases. The length of the CDR3 is 13 residues. V dropped 3 bases and J dropped 7; count of bases not matched to a gene: 6. Germline V gene lookup returns CDR1 DFQATT and CDR2 SNEGSKA (reference sequence). The CDR3 nucleotides read TGCAGTGCTAGGAGGGACAGAACTAATGAGCAGTTCTTC. Translated, it gives CSARRDRTNEQFF.

The J gene is TRBJ2-1, the V gene TRBV11-1, with TRBD1 identical over 7 bases. The V gene end was trimmed by 5 bases and the J gene end by 15 bases; junction bases not matched to a gene: 10. The CDR3 is made up of 12 amino acids. Germline lookup yields CDR1 SGHAT and CDR2 FQDESV (reference sequence). Written as DNA, the CDR3 is TGTGCCAGCAGCCCACTACAGGGGCCCCCGTTCTTC. It specifies CASSPLQGPPFF.

This clonotype has more than one count but fewer than ten. This chain links TRBV20-1 with TRBJ2-3, with unresolved D. The CDR3 is made up of 16 amino acids. The germline CDR1 and CDR2 sequences are DFQATT and SNEGSKA (reference sequence). V dropped 6 bases and J dropped 0 bases, with 19 bases sitting between them. CDR3 in amino acids: CSAFDIWGYSTDTQYF. Here the CDR3 DNA reads TGCAGTGCCTTCGATATATGGGGTTACAGCACAGATACGCAGTATTTT.

The rearrangement links TRBV28 to TRBJ1-2; TRBD1 matches at 10 bases. Germline V gene lookup returns CDR1 MDHEN and CDR2 SYDVKM. This CDR3 comprises 15 residues. V dropped 4 bases and J dropped 4; count of bases not matched to a gene: 6. The chain's CDR3 is CASSWTGGVGYGYTF. In DNA, the CDR3 is TGTGCCAGCAGTTGGACAGGGGGTGTTGGCTATGGCTACACCTTC.

The J gene is TRBJ2-3, the V gene TRBV20-1; the match to TRBD1 covers 8 bases. Germline V gives CDR1 DFQATT, CDR2 SNEGSKA (reference sequence). The CDR3 extends over 13 amino acids. Trimming took 8 bases from V and 2 from J; bases not matched to a gene: 6. This CDR3 is CSFTGGSTDTQYF. CDR3 DNA sequence: TGCAGTTTTACAGGGGGATCCACAGATACGCAGTATTTT.

This CDR3 reads CASSLSVGTGEGNYGYTF. DNA of the CDR3: TGTGCCAGCAGCTTATCGGTCGGGACAGGGGAGGGGAACTATGGCTACACCTTC. The genes are TRBV7-8 and TRBJ1-2; TRBD1 matches at 10 bases. The germline gives CDR1 SGHVS, CDR2 FQNEAQ. The CDR3 runs 18 residues. V lost 2 bases, J lost 2 bases, and 11 bases stayed unmatched.

With regard to this clonotype: A much larger clone sits a single nucleotide away, making a read error possible. This chain links TRBV2 with TRBJ2-1; D gene unclear. Matching the DNA end better, TRBJ2-7 makes the J call doubtful. Germline lookup yields CDR1 SNHLY and CDR2 FYNNEI. The length of the CDR3 is 11 residues. The CDR3 loop reads CASSDNNEQYF. In DNA form, the CDR3 reads TGTGCCAGCAGTGACAACAATGAGCAGTACTTC.

The chain carries TRBV20-1 and TRBJ2-7; D might be TRBD2 (6 bases). Looked up from germline, CDR1 is DFQATT and CDR2 is SNEGSKA (reference sequence). V dropped 4 bases and J dropped 2 bases, with 12 bases sitting between them. CDR3 length equals 13 residues. The CDR3, as DNA: TGCAGTGCTACTAGCGCCACTGCCTACGAGCAGTACTTC. This sequence encodes CSATSATAYEQYF.

The chain uses TRBV3-1 and TRBJ1-2; 10 nucleotides line up with TRBD1. The CDR3 extends over 14 amino acids. Germline CDR1 is LGHDT and CDR2 is YNNKEL (reference sequence). The ends lost 3 bases at V and 4 bases at J; junction bases unmatched: 2. The CDR3 bases are TGTGCCAGCAGCCATGGGACAGGGGCCTATGGCTACACCTTC. This encodes CASSHGTGAYGYTF.

Written as DNA, the CDR3 is TGTGCCAGCAGTTCTCCCGGGACAGCGAATGGCTACACCTTC. It yields the protein CASSSPGTANGYTF. The chain has TRBV6-5 and TRBJ1-2; 7 bases agree with TRBD1. V was pared by 4 bases and J by 6 bases, with 8 bases of the junction left unmatched. CDR1 is MNHEY, CDR2 SVGAGI, per germline. The CDR3 has 14 amino acids.

The genes are TRBV27 and TRBJ2-5; TRBD2 is a possible D gene (5 bases). Trimming took off 5 bases at V and 2 bases at J, with 15 bases between the two ends. From germline, CDR1 is MNHEY and CDR2 SMNVEV (reference sequence). The CDR3 is 15 amino acids. The CDR3 DNA reads as TGTGCCAGCAGTCCCAATGCCGGGAAACAAGAGACCCAGTACTTC. Translating gives CASSPNAGKQETQYF.